This entry lists 20 T cell receptor beta chains sequenced from one sample in a study of blood T cell repertoires in COVID-19. The data were produced by immunoSEQ multiplex PCR, yet TCRdb's version contains in-frame clones alone and is incomplete. The data show 140,000 or so clones, with over 65% seen just once and about 5% held by the top ten. The sequenced material came from peripheral blood. The receptors come from a human donor in a cohort sampled during active COVID-19.

This chain joins TRBV28 and TRBJ2-5, with D tentatively TRBD2 (6 bases). Trimming cost V 6 bases and J 2 bases, with 16 bases left between them. The CDR3 covers 15 residues. Germline loops: CDR1 MDHEN, CDR2 SYDVKM. The CDR3 sequence is CASRSTGTPQETQYF. DNA for the CDR3: TGTGCCAGCAGGTCGACCGGGACTCCACAAGAGACCCAGTACTTC.

The chain uses TRBV4-1 and TRBJ1-4, with no clear D. The germline CDR1 and CDR2 sequences are MGHRA and YSYEKL. The CDR3 sequence is 17 residues long. The V end was cut by 0 bases, the J end by 3 bases, with 14 bases between. CDR3 DNA sequence: TGCGCCAGCAGCCAAGATCCCCTGAGAGGGTCTAATGAAAAACTGTTTTTT. Translation gives CASSQDPLRGSNEKLFF.

The rearrangement uses TRBV30 and TRBJ2-1; D is unclear. CDR3 length: 12 amino acids. Germline V gene sequence: CDR1 GTSNPN, CDR2 SVGIG (reference sequence). Trimming pared 3 bases from V and 4 bases from J, leaving 7 bases between. CDR3 in amino acids: CAWRGRYNEQFF. CDR3 nucleotide sequence: TGTGCCTGGAGAGGCAGGTACAATGAGCAGTTCTTC.

V usage is TRBV6-5 and J usage is TRBJ2-7; 7 bases fit TRBD1. V was clipped by 4 bases and J by 5 bases; unmatched bases: 14. CDR3 length equals 16 residues. Germline values: CDR1 MNHEY, CDR2 SVGAGI. CDR3 DNA sequence: TGTGCCAGCAGTTTCTCCGGGACAGCGCGTCAACACGAGCAGTACTTC. It yields the protein CASSFSGTARQHEQYF.

This sequence joins TRBV7-9 and TRBJ2-5, with 8 bases fitting TRBD1. CDR1 SEHNR and CDR2 FQNEAQ come from the germline V gene (reference sequence). Unmatched junction bases numbered 13, after V lost 5 bases and J lost 5 bases. The CDR3 is 16 amino acids. CDR3 in DNA: TGTGCCAGCAGCCTAAGGACAGGGCGAGGCTGGGAGACCCAGTACTTC. This gives the protein CASSLRTGRGWETQYF.

The chain is built from TRBV4-2 and TRBJ2-7; 7 nucleotides line up with TRBD2. Germline values: CDR1 LGHNA, CDR2 YNFKEQ. The trim removed 0 bases at V and 2 bases at J, leaving 4 bases unmatched. CDR3 length: 15 amino acids. The CDR3 region has the DNA TGTGCCAGCAGCCAAGAGGCGGGGGAGACCTACGAGCAGTACTTC. It encodes CASSQEAGETYEQYF.

This rearrangement joins TRBV3-1 (or the pseudogene TRBV3-2) to TRBJ1-3; 9 positions agree with TRBD1. The junction had 4 bases not matched to a gene; V was cut back by 4 bases and J by 0 bases. The CDR3 extends over 16 amino acids. Germline loops: CDR1 LGHDT, CDR2 YNNKEL (reference sequence). CDR3 nucleotides: TGTGCCAGCAGCCTTGGGACAGGGAGCTCTGGAAACACCATATATTTT. This translates into CASSLGTGSSGNTIYF.

This sequence joins TRBV3-1 (or the pseudogene TRBV3-2) and TRBJ1-1, with 7 bases identical to TRBD1. V trimming: 4 bases; J trimming: 5 bases; junction bases outside the gene matches: 4. The CDR3 is made up of 13 amino acids. The V gene's germline CDR1 is LGHDT and CDR2 YNNKEL (reference sequence). The CDR3 sequence is CASSLNRGTEAFF. CDR3 nucleotides: TGTGCCAGCAGCCTAAACAGGGGTACTGAAGCTTTCTTT.

The J gene is TRBJ2-7, the V gene TRBV19; TRBD2 is a possible D gene (5 bases). The germline CDR1 and CDR2 sequences are LNHDA and SQIVND (reference sequence). This CDR3 contains 14 residues. Trimming removed 3 bases from V and 0 bases from J, with 9 bases in between. CDR3 nucleotide sequence: TGTGCCAGTAGTATCGGTGGGAGCTCCTACGAGCAGTACTTC. It specifies CASSIGGSSYEQYF.

The chain is built from TRBV27 and TRBJ1-5, with 10 positions matching TRBD1. Germline lookup yields CDR1 MNHEY and CDR2 SMNVEV (reference sequence). After removal of 7 bases from V and 2 bases from J, the junction contained 5 bases not matched to a gene. The CDR3 length is 15 residues. The CDR3 protein is CASTPGTGGNQPQHF. Written as DNA, the CDR3 is TGTGCCAGCACACCCGGGACAGGGGGCAATCAGCCCCAGCATTTT.

This clone occurred once. The chain employs TRBV5-4 and TRBJ1-2, with 7 bases aligning to TRBD1. The germline V gene encodes CDR1 SGHNT and CDR2 YYREEE (reference sequence). The CDR3 spans 15 residues. The junction had 10 bases not matched to a gene; V was cut back by 4 bases and J by 4 bases. In nucleotides, the CDR3 is TGTGCCAGCAGCCCCGAGACAGGGTATGGCTATGGCTACACCTTC. Amino acids: CASSPETGYGYGYTF.

This clone was counted only a few times. The chain links TRBV7-6 to TRBJ1-1, with D tentatively TRBD1 (6 bases). Trimming took off 4 bases at V and 5 bases at J, with 11 bases between the two ends. Germline CDR1 is SGHVS and CDR2 is FNYEAQ. CDR3 length: 13 amino acids. The CDR3 sequence is CASSSGRGTEAFF. The CDR3 DNA reads as TGTGCCAGCAGCTCAGGGAGGGGGACTGAAGCTTTCTTT.

The chain links TRBV4-2 to TRBJ1-5; D might be TRBD1 (5 bases). The CDR3 runs 15 residues. V was cut by 0 bases and J by 3 bases, with 9 bases left in between. Germline V gene sequence: CDR1 LGHNA, CDR2 YNFKEQ. The CDR3 DNA sequence: TGTGCCAGCAGCCAAGATAGGGGTACCAATCAGCCCCAGCATTTT. It encodes CASSQDRGTNQPQHF.

The chain recombines TRBV5-1 with TRBJ1-4; TRBD1 aligns across 8 bases. Germline V CDR1 and CDR2: SGHRS, YFSETQ. The CDR3 covers 17 residues. Trimming took 1 base from V and 2 from J; bases not matched to a gene: 7. The CDR3 protein is CASSLSGGGSTNEKLFF. The CDR3 DNA sequence: TGCGCCAGCAGCTTGTCAGGGGGCGGTAGCACTAATGAAAAACTGTTTTTT.

The chain employs TRBV7-3 and TRBJ2-7; D may be TRBD2 (6 bases). V lost 5 bases, J lost 2 bases, and 16 bases lay in between. The germline V gene encodes CDR1 SGHTA and CDR2 FQGTGA. This CDR3 is 15 amino acids long. This CDR3 reads CASSIGGAGTYEQYF. The CDR3, as DNA: TGTGCCAGCAGCATCGGTGGGGCGGGAACCTACGAGCAGTACTTC.

The DNA for the CDR3 is TGTGCCAGCAGCGGACAGGGGAGAACTGAAGCTTTCTTT. Its translation: CASSGQGRTEAFF. V gene TRBV6-5 combines with J gene TRBJ1-1; 9 positions agree with TRBD1. Looked up from germline, CDR1 is MNHEY and CDR2 is SVGAGI. The CDR3 sequence is 13 residues long. V lost 6 bases and J lost 5; bases outside the gene matches: 4.

The chain recombines TRBV6-1 with TRBJ1-4; D uncertain. There are 15 residues in the CDR3. Trimming took off 2 bases at V and 8 bases at J, with 15 bases between the two ends. Germline CDR1 and CDR2: MNHNS and SASEGT. The CDR3 bases are TGTGCCAGCAGTGAATACGAGGGTTCGACAGAAAAACTGTTTTTT. Its protein product is CASSEYEGSTEKLFF.

With regard to this clone: Other nucleotide sequences in the sample specify the same CDR3. The rearrangement links TRBV5-1 to TRBJ2-6, with 11 bases lining up with TRBD1. Trimming at V came to 0 bases and at J to 0 bases, leaving 2 bases not matched to a gene. CDR1 is SGHRS, CDR2 YFSETQ, per germline. The CDR3 length is 18 residues. CDR3 nucleotide sequence: TGCGCCAGCAGCTTGGCCGGGACAGGGGGCTCTGGGGCCAACGTCCTGACTTTC. Translation gives CASSLAGTGGSGANVLTF.

A single count supports this clone. The junction differs from germline at one of its ends, possibly a read error. The chain uses TRBV7-7 and TRBJ2-1, with TRBD2 identical over 10 bases. The CDR3 is made up of 15 amino acids. The germline gives CDR1 SSHAT, CDR2 FNYEAQ (reference sequence). As DNA, the CDR3 is TGTGCTAGCAGCACGAGCGGGGGGGCCTGGAATGAGCAGTTCTTC. Protein: CASSTSGGAWNEQFF.

The chain has TRBV3-1 (or the pseudogene TRBV3-2) and TRBJ2-6; 9 nucleotides align to TRBD2. The CDR3 is made up of 17 amino acids. The germline V gene has CDR1 LGHDT and CDR2 YNNKEL (reference sequence). Trimming took 2 bases from V and 0 from J; bases not matched to a gene: 2. Here the CDR3 DNA reads TGTGCCAGCAGCCAACTAGCGGGGATCTCTGGGGCCAACGTCCTGACTTTC. It is translated as CASSQLAGISGANVLTF.